A single sample gave rise to the 3 T cell receptor beta chains below, sequenced in a study of human T cells and chemical hapten exposure. A single record per CDR3 protein comes from TCRdb applying MiXCR to the RACE reads. The sample lists 300,000 to 450,000 distinct CDR3 sequences, less than 6.5% occurring once. As for time point: pre-sensitization, week 0. Indicated treatment: therapeutic diphenylcyclopropenone sensitization with weekly scalp DPC. Sequencing was performed on whole blood, taken in connection with sensitization to the hapten diphenylcyclopropenone (DPC). The receptors were sampled from a woman in her forties or fifties with alopecia areata. Some clones in this sample may be carry-over from other donors' samples.

Ten or more counts support this clonotype. This chain connects TRBV12-3 or TRBV12-4 to TRBJ1-5, with 7 positions matching TRBD1. V lost 4 bases, J lost 3 bases, and 12 bases stayed unmatched. The CDR3 is 17 residues long. The CDR3, as DNA: TGTGCCAGCAGTTGGAACCAAGGCAGGGGGTCCAATCAGCCCCAGCATTTT. It translates to CASSWNQGRGSNQPQHF.

The table lists this clonotype with many counts. The rearrangement joins TRBV20-1 to TRBJ2-7; 11 bases match TRBD2. The V gene's germline CDR1 is DFQATT and CDR2 SNEGSKA (reference sequence). The CDR3 runs 15 residues. V trimming: 0 bases; J trimming: 3 bases; junction bases outside the gene matches: 4. CDR3 protein: CSARDRTSGSYEQYF. The CDR3 DNA sequence: TGCAGTGCTAGAGATAGAACTAGCGGGAGCTACGAGCAGTACTTC.

This clonotype has more than one count but fewer than ten. The gene calls are TRBV12-3 or TRBV12-4 and TRBJ2-3; D remains ambiguous. This CDR3 has 14 residues. The V end lost 5 bases, the J end lost 0 bases, and 9 bases lay between the germline ends. Here the CDR3 reads CASSPRTSTDTQYF. For the CDR3, the DNA is TGTGCCAGCAGTCCTCGGACCAGCACAGATACGCAGTATTTT.